The 18 T cell receptor beta chains below all came from one sample that was sequenced in a study of cytomegalovirus exposure and HLA in healthy donors. It was with 60 Vbeta and 13 Jbeta primers that the PCR ran. Data came from immunoSEQ multiplex PCR; TCRdb stores just in-frame clones and leaves some out. The sample carries 80,000 to 100,000 clones, over 55% recorded once. Sequenced sample: PBMCs. The receptors derive from a woman between 18 and 30 years old in good health and CMV-seropositive.

This clone was picked up one time. This sequence joins TRBV15 and TRBJ1-1, with 8 bases lining up with TRBD1. Germline values: CDR1 LNHNV, CDR2 YYDKDF (reference sequence). Trimming removed 5 bases from V and 3 bases from J; junction bases left unmatched: 11. This CDR3 is 16 amino acids long. The CDR3 DNA follows: TGTGCCACCAGCCGACCAGGGGGCGCACGGGACACTGAAGCTTTCTTT. This encodes CATSRPGGARDTEAFF.

The J gene is TRBJ2-7, the V gene TRBV9; no reliable D call. This CDR3 is built from 13 residues. Germline V CDR1 and CDR2: SGDLS, YYNGEE. Trimming took off 0 bases at V and 7 bases at J, with 11 bases between the two ends. The CDR3 here is CASSVDPAREQYF. CDR3 DNA sequence: TGTGCCAGCAGCGTAGATCCAGCGCGGGAGCAGTACTTC.

The J gene is TRBJ1-6, the V gene TRBV30, with D tentatively TRBD1 (6 bases). The CDR3 covers 12 residues. The germline V gene has CDR1 GTSNPN and CDR2 SVGIG (reference sequence). Deletions cut 4 bases from V and 5 bases from J, with 6 bases between. The CDR3 DNA follows: TGTGCCTGGAACAGGGATAATTCACCCCTCCACTTT. Its protein is CAWNRDNSPLHF.

The rearrangement links TRBV6-4 to TRBJ2-2; the D gene is possibly TRBD2 (6 bases). Between the trimmed V and J ends, which lost 2 bases and 5 bases, there was a span of 12 bases. The CDR3 is made up of 15 amino acids. CDR1 is MRHNA, CDR2 SNTAGT, per germline. The CDR3 loop reads CASSDLSGGTGELFF. The CDR3 bases are TGTGCCAGCAGTGACCTTTCCGGGGGTACCGGGGAGCTGTTTTTT.

The sample holds a few counts of this clone. The chain carries TRBV2 and TRBJ2-3; no definite D call. The ends were cut back, 8 bases at V and 3 bases at J, with 3 bases in the middle. The germline gives CDR1 SNHLY, CDR2 FYNNEI. The CDR3 loop spans 10 amino acids. The CDR3: CASQTDTQYF. CDR3 nucleotides: TGTGCCAGCCAGACAGATACGCAGTATTTT. The entire variable domain, with the rest obtained from reference TRBV2 and TRBJ2-3, is as follows: EPEVTQTPSHQVTQMGQEVILRCVPISNHLYFYWYRQILGQKVEFLVSFYNNEISEKSEIFDDQFSVERPDGSNFTLKIRSTKLEDSAMYFCASQTDTQYFGPGTRLTVL.

V and J are TRBV6-4 and TRBJ2-2; 9 nucleotides agree with TRBD2. This CDR3 spans 14 amino acids. Germline CDR1 is MRHNA and CDR2 is SNTAGT. J gave up 5 bases and V 5 bases, and 3 bases lay outside the gene matches. The CDR3 nucleotides are TGTGCCAGCAGTCAAGCGGGGGGTACCGGGGAGCTGTTTTTT. It codes for CASSQAGGTGELFF.

The rearrangement joins TRBV5-1 to TRBJ1-2; D not certain. CDR1 is SGHRS and CDR2 is YFSETQ in the germline V gene. Trimming shortened V by 4 bases and J by 8 bases, and 12 bases separated the two germline ends. CDR3 length equals 12 residues. The CDR3 loop reads CASSPAERGYTF. The CDR3 bases are TGCGCCAGCAGCCCCGCTGAGAGGGGCTACACCTTC.

V and J are TRBV27 and TRBJ2-5; a possible D gene is TRBD2 (6 bases). Near its end, the DNA agrees better with TRBJ2-7, so the J call may be wrong. The CDR3 length is 14 residues. The germline V gene encodes CDR1 MNHEY and CDR2 SMNVEV (reference sequence). The CDR3, as DNA: TGTGCCAGCAAAATCACCGGGAGCATCTACGAGCAGTACTTC. Encoded protein: CASKITGSIYEQYF.

In its sample, this clone was seen a few times. The chain carries TRBV9 and TRBJ2-5, with a tentative D call TRBD1 (5 bases). The J call may be faulty, since TRBJ2-7 better matches the DNA end. This CDR3 spans 13 amino acids. Germline assignment: CDR1 SGDLS and CDR2 YYNGEE. The CDR3 loop reads CASSFSSGYEQYF. The CDR3 region has the DNA TGTGCCAGCAGCTTCAGTTCAGGGTACGAGCAGTACTTC.

Notes on this clone: At the DNA level, this CDR3 is encoded by other sequences in the same sample as well. The rearrangement uses TRBV28 and TRBJ2-7, with D unclear. The CDR3 contains 13 residues. Germline V gene lookup returns CDR1 MDHEN and CDR2 SYDVKM. Trimming cost V 2 bases and J 4 bases, with 9 bases left between them. The CDR3 region is CASSLGLSYEQYF. CDR3 coding DNA: TGTGCCAGCAGTTTAGGGCTCTCATACGAGCAGTACTTC. Variable domain in full (rest from reference TRBV28 and TRBJ2-7): DVKVTQSSRYLVKRTGEKVFLECVQDMDHENMFWYRQDPGLGLRLIYFSYDVKMKEKGDIPEGYSVSREKKERFSLILESASTNQTSMYLCASSLGLSYEQYFGPGTRLTVT.

The V call is TRBV28, the J call TRBJ2-1; D may be TRBD1 (6 bases). V was shortened by 5 bases and J by 2 bases, with 10 bases between the two germline ends. Germline V lookup: CDR1 MDHEN, CDR2 SYDVKM. The CDR3 has 14 amino acids. The CDR3 spells CASSNRDAYNEQFF. The CDR3 bases are TGTGCCAGCAGTAACAGGGACGCCTACAATGAGCAGTTCTTC.

The chain has TRBV5-4 and TRBJ2-7; the match to TRBD2 covers 7 bases. Losses at the gene ends were 4 bases for V and 7 bases for J; bases not matched to a gene: 8. This CDR3 is built from 13 residues. Germline CDR1 SGHNT, CDR2 YYREEE (reference sequence). This CDR3 is CASSPAGEREQYF. CDR3 nucleotide sequence: TGTGCCAGCAGCCCGGCGGGAGAGCGGGAGCAGTACTTC.

The chain links TRBV9 to TRBJ2-5; D is unresolved. This CDR3 region has 13 residues. V lost 0 bases and J 5 bases, leaving 8 bases between the germline ends. The germline gives CDR1 SGDLS, CDR2 YYNGEE. The DNA for the CDR3 is TGTGCCAGCAGCGTAGGAGTCGGGGAGACCCAGTACTTC. Its protein product is CASSVGVGETQYF.

The gene calls are TRBV12-5 and TRBJ1-1, with 12 bases aligning to TRBD1. Germline trimming cut 6 bases from V and 6 bases from J; bases unmatched to any gene: 11. Germline V gene data show CDR1 as LGHNT and CDR2 as FRNRAP. There are 16 residues in the CDR3. CDR3: CASGPPGQGAVAEAFF. As DNA, the CDR3 is TGTGCTAGTGGCCCCCCGGGACAGGGGGCCGTTGCTGAAGCTTTCTTT.

This clone was counted a few times. The chain employs TRBV28 and TRBJ1-5; D may be TRBD1 (5 bases). Germline V gene data show CDR1 as MDHEN and CDR2 as SYDVKM. This CDR3 has 14 residues. Trimming removed 6 bases from V and 6 bases from J, with 15 bases in between. CDR3 DNA sequence: TGTGCCAGCAGCTCGACGGGGGATTTTCAGCCCCAGCATTTT. This encodes CASSSTGDFQPQHF.

This sequence joins TRBV11-2 and TRBJ2-3; TRBD2 aligns across 7 bases. The CDR3 length is 18 residues. CDR1 SGHAT and CDR2 FQNNGV come from the germline V gene. The trim removed 1 base at V and 1 base at J, leaving 11 bases unmatched. The CDR3 DNA is TGTGCCAGCAGCTTAGGGGACTACCGGTCGGGTGGCACAGATACGCAGTATTTT. It yields the protein CASSLGDYRSGGTDTQYF.

The chain has TRBV28 and TRBJ1-3; weak D call: TRBD1 (6 bases). V lost 7 bases, J lost 0 bases, and 10 bases lay in between. The germline CDR1 and CDR2 sequences are MDHEN and SYDVKM. The CDR3 consists of 14 residues. CDR3 DNA sequence: TGTGCCAGCACCAGGGGCGGCTCTGGAAACACCATATATTTT. It codes for CASTRGGSGNTIYF.

This clone was picked up a small number of times. This sequence joins TRBV11-2 and TRBJ1-4; 9 bases fit TRBD1. Germline assignment: CDR1 SGHAT and CDR2 FQNNGV. With 5 bases clipped from V and 5 bases from J, the junction kept 3 bases outside the gene matches. The length of the CDR3 is 14 residues. The CDR3 region is CASSRQGGNEKLFF. CDR3 nucleotide sequence: TGTGCCAGCAGCAGACAGGGGGGGAATGAAAAACTGTTTTTT.